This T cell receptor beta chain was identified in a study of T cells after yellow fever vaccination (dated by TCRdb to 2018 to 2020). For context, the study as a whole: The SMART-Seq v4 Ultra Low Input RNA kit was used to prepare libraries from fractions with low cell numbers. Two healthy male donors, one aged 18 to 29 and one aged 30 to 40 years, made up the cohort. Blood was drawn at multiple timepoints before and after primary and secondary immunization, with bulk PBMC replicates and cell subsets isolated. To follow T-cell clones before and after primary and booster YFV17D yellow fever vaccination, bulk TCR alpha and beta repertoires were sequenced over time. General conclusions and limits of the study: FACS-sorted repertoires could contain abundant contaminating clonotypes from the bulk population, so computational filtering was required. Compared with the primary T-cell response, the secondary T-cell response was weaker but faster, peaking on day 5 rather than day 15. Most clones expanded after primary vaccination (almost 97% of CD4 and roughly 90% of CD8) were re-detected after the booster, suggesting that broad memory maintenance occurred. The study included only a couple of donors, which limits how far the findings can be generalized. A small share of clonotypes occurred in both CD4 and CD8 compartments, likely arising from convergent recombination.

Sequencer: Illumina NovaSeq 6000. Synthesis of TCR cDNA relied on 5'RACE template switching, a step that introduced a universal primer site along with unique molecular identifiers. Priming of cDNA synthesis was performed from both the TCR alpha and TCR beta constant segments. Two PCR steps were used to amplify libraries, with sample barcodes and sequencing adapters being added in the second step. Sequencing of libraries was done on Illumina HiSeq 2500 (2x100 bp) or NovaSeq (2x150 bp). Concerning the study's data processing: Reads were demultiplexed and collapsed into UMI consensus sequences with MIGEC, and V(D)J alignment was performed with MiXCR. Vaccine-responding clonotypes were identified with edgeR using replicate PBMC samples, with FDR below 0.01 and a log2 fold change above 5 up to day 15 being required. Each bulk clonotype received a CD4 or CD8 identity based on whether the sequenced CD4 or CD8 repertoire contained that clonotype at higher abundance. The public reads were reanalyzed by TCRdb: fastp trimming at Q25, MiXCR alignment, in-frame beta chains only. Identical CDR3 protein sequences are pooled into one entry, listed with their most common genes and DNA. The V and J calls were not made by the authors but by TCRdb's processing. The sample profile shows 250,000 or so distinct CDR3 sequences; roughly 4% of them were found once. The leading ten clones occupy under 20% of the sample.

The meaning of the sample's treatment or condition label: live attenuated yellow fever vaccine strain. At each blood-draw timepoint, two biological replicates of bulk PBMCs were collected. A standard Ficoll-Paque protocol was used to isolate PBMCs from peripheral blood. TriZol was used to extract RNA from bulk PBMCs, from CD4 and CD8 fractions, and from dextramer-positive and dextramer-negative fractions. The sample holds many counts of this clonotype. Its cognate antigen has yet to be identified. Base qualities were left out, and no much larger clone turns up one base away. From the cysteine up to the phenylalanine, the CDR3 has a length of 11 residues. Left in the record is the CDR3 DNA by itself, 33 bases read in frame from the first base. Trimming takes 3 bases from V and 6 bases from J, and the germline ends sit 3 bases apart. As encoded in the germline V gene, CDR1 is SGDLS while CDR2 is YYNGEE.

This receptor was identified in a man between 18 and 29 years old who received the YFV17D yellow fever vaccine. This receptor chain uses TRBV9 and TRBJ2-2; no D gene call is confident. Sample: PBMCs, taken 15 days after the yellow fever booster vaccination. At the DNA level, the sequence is TGTGCCAGCAGCGCCTCCGGGGAGCTGTTTTTT. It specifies CASSASGELFF.